These 21 T cell receptor beta chains came from one sample sequenced in a study of T-cell reconstitution after alpha-beta-depleted transplantation in children. Using unique molecular identifiers, the investigators prepared the TCRbeta library. MiXCR, applied by TCRdb to the PCR reads, yields one record per CDR3 protein. The table has hundreds of thousands of distinct CDR3 sequences, around 13% seen once. The starting material was PBMCs, obtained before TCRalphabeta/CD19-depleted stem cell transplant. The origin of the receptors is a girl aged 2 to 9 with congenital amegakaryocytic thrombocytopenia, due to receive a stem cell transplant.

There are a few counts of this clonotype. This sequence joins TRBV18 and TRBJ2-6; 7 positions match TRBD1. The CDR3 has 16 amino acids. V trimming: 8 bases; J trimming: 0 bases; junction bases outside the gene matches: 7. Germline V gene data show CDR1 as KGHSH and CDR2 as LQKENI. CDR3 sequence: CASPGQPNSGANVLTF. DNA for the CDR3: TGTGCCAGCCCGGGACAGCCTAACTCTGGGGCCAACGTCCTGACTTTC. The full variable domain, in which reference TRBV18 and TRBJ2-6 provide the parts outside the CDR3, is NAGVMQNPRHLVRRRGQEARLRCSPMKGHSHVYWYRQLPEEGLKFMVYLQKENIIDESGMPKERFSAEFPKEGPSILRIQQVVRGDSAAYFCASPGQPNSGANVLTFGAGSRLTVL.

This clonotype was seen a handful of times. The rearrangement uses TRBV5-1 and TRBJ2-3, with 14 bases identical to TRBD2. CDR3 length: 17 amino acids. Germline V CDR1 and CDR2: SGHRS, YFSETQ. Trimming at V came to 0 bases and at J to 1 base, leaving 1 base not matched to a gene. CDR3 amino acids: CASSLATSGRGTDTQYF. CDR3 DNA sequence: TGCGCCAGCAGCTTGGCGACTAGCGGGAGGGGCACAGATACGCAGTATTTT.

This clonotype was recorded many times. This sequence joins TRBV29-1 and TRBJ2-7; D possibly corresponds to TRBD2 (7 bases). Per germline, CDR1 SQVTM and CDR2 ANQGSEA. This CDR3 is 12 amino acids long. Trimming cost V 3 bases and J 4 bases, with 10 bases left between them. The CDR3 DNA reads TGCAGCGTTGAGGGAGGGGGGTACGAGCAGTACTTC. Translating it yields CSVEGGGYEQYF.

The table lists this clonotype with many counts. The CDR3 reads CSARVAGGEQFF. CDR3 DNA sequence: TGCAGTGCTAGAGTTGCGGGAGGTGAGCAGTTCTTC. The gene calls are TRBV20-1 and TRBJ2-1; TRBD2 matches 8 bases. Germline V gene data show CDR1 as DFQATT and CDR2 as SNEGSKA (reference sequence). V lost 1 base, J lost 9 bases, and 2 bases stayed unmatched. CDR3 length: 12 residues.

This clonotype was seen many times. The chain recombines TRBV27 with TRBJ2-7; no definite D call. The CDR3 sequence is 13 residues long. Trimming took 6 bases from V and 7 from J, leaving 16 bases between them. The germline CDR1 and CDR2 sequences are MNHEY and SMNVEV (reference sequence). Here the CDR3 DNA reads TGTGCCAGCAGCAGGACCAACTCTTTAGAGCAGTACTTC. Translation gives CASSRTNSLEQYF.

This clonotype appeared many times. This sequence joins TRBV5-6 and TRBJ1-5; tentative D call: TRBD1 (6 bases). V lost 1 base to trimming and J lost 0 bases, with 20 bases between them. CDR3 size: 19 residues. Per the germline V gene, CDR1 is SGHDT and CDR2 is YYEEEE. For the CDR3, the DNA is TGTGCCAGCAGCTTGCGGGTGCAGGGGCGGTTAAGTAGCAATCAGCCCCAGCATTTT. It translates to CASSLRVQGRLSSNQPQHF. Combining the CDR3 with reference TRBV5-6 and TRBJ1-5 gives the whole variable domain DAGVTQSPTHLIKTRGQQVTLRCSPKSGHDTVSWYQQALGQGPQFIFQYYEEEERQRGNFPDRFSGHQFPNYSSELNVNALLLGDSALYLCASSLRVQGRLSSNQPQHFGDGTRLSIL.

This clonotype turned up a few times. This sequence joins TRBV5-1 and TRBJ2-3; a weak D match, TRBD2 (5 bases). This CDR3 contains 16 residues. Germline assignment: CDR1 SGHRS and CDR2 YFSETQ. The ends were cut back, 0 bases at V and 1 base at J, with 12 bases in the middle. CDR3 in amino acids: CASSLVGSGRTDTQYF. The CDR3 nucleotides are TGCGCCAGCAGCTTGGTGGGAAGCGGACGCACAGATACGCAGTATTTT.

This clonotype was seen a few times. The chain couples TRBV5-1 to TRBJ2-7; 10 positions match TRBD2. The trim removed 4 bases at V and 2 bases at J, leaving 15 bases unmatched. This CDR3 contains 18 residues. Germline CDR1 reads SGHRS; CDR2 reads YFSETQ. CDR3 residues: CASSTVPVLAGGAYEQYF. The CDR3 nucleotides are TGCGCCAGCAGCACGGTTCCGGTGTTAGCGGGAGGTGCCTACGAGCAGTACTTC.

This chain uses TRBV28 with TRBJ1-2; 9 nucleotides agree with TRBD1. The CDR3 is made up of 14 amino acids. V trimming: 7 bases; J trimming: 3 bases; junction bases outside the gene matches: 6. The germline gives CDR1 MDHEN, CDR2 SYDVKM. The CDR3 loop is CASKTGGADYGYTF. For the CDR3, the DNA is TGTGCCAGCAAAACAGGGGGCGCGGACTATGGCTACACCTTC.

This clonotype was seen at least ten times. The rearrangement joins TRBV9 to TRBJ2-1; no definite D call. V was pared by 0 bases and J by 9 bases, with 7 bases between. Germline values: CDR1 SGDLS, CDR2 YYNGEE. The length of the CDR3 is 12 residues. CDR3 protein: CASSVATGEQFF. As DNA, the CDR3 is TGTGCCAGCAGCGTAGCTACCGGTGAGCAGTTCTTC. Looking up the rest from reference TRBV9 and TRBJ2-1 gives the full variable domain: DSGVTQTPKHLITATGQRVTLRCSPRSGDLSVYWYQQSLDQGLQFLIQYYNGEERAKGNILERFSAQQFPDLHSELNLSSLELGDSALYFCASSVATGEQFFGPGTRLTVL.

With regard to this clonotype: A much bigger clone sits one base away, suggesting this may be a read error. The rearrangement joins TRBV5-1 to TRBJ2-7; D is undetermined. The CDR3 spans 16 residues. Germline CDR1 and CDR2: SGHRS and YFSETQ. Trimming cost V 4 bases and J 1 base, with 18 bases left between them. CDR3 region: CASSPYHSWSSYEQYF. CDR3 nucleotide sequence: TGCGCCAGCAGCCCATACCATAGCTGGAGTTCCTACGAGCAGTACTTC.

This clonotype came up many times. The rearrangement joins TRBV5-1 to TRBJ2-1, with D possibly called TRBD1 or TRBD2 (5 bases each). Germline lookup yields CDR1 SGHRS and CDR2 YFSETQ. Trimming shortened V by 0 bases and J by 11 bases, and 18 bases separated the two germline ends. This CDR3 region has 15 residues. For the CDR3, the DNA is TGCGCCAGCAGCTTGGGACCGCCGGGACCTGATAAGCAGTTCTTC. This encodes CASSLGPPGPDKQFF.

This clonotype appeared a few times. The genes are TRBV6-5 and TRBJ2-1; D assignment may be TRBD1 or TRBD2 (5 bases each). Germline CDR1 is MNHEY and CDR2 is SVGAGI. V lost 2 bases and J 8 bases, leaving 19 bases between the germline ends. The CDR3 is made up of 16 amino acids. The CDR3 nucleotides read TGTGCCAGCAGTTACCGACGCGGCAATTTGGGGGATGAGCAGTTCTTC. This sequence encodes CASSYRRGNLGDEQFF.

This clonotype was observed a handful of times. The rearrangement links TRBV4-1 to TRBJ2-5; 9 bases are shared with TRBD2. After removal of 1 base from V and 5 bases from J, the junction contained 14 bases not matched to a gene. CDR1 is MGHRA and CDR2 is YSYEKL in the germline V gene. The CDR3 is 18 residues long. CDR3 sequence: CASSQVGASGRREETQYF. CDR3 nucleotides: TGCGCCAGCAGCCAAGTTGGAGCCAGCGGGAGGCGGGAGGAGACCCAGTACTTC.

This clonotype was detected ten times or more. The rearrangement uses TRBV12-3 or TRBV12-4 and TRBJ2-6; no definite D call. Trimming removed 0 bases at V and 1 base at J, with 1 base between. This CDR3 is 14 amino acids long. Written as DNA, the CDR3 is TGTGCCAGCAGTTTAGCGTCTGGGGCCAACGTCCTGACTTTC. Its translation is CASSLASGANVLTF.

This clonotype was picked up many times. The chain carries TRBV29-1 and TRBJ2-2, with unresolved D. The germline CDR1 and CDR2 sequences are SQVTM and ANQGSEA. This CDR3 is built from 12 residues. V lost 4 bases and J 4 bases, leaving 7 bases between the germline ends. The DNA of the CDR3 is TGCAGCGTTGGTCTCTCCACCGGGGAGCTGTTTTTT. Translating it yields CSVGLSTGELFF.

V usage is TRBV9 and J usage is TRBJ2-5, with a tentative D call TRBD2 (6 bases). This CDR3 region has 14 residues. The V end was cut by 7 bases, the J end by 3 bases, with 16 bases between. Germline V gives CDR1 SGDLS, CDR2 YYNGEE. This CDR3 is CASGREGRKETQYF. The CDR3 DNA reads as TGTGCCAGCGGACGAGAGGGGAGGAAAGAGACCCAGTACTTC.

This clonotype was counted only a few times. The chain carries TRBV5-1 and TRBJ2-2, with TRBD2 identical over 7 bases. The junction had 13 bases not matched to a gene; V was cut back by 2 bases and J by 6 bases. This CDR3 contains 17 residues. Looked up from germline, CDR1 is SGHRS and CDR2 is YFSETQ. Here the CDR3 reads CASSFSLRESSAGELFF. CDR3 DNA: TGCGCCAGCAGCTTTTCCTTGCGGGAGTCATCCGCCGGGGAGCTGTTTTTT.

This clonotype was found many times. This rearrangement joins TRBV20-1 to TRBJ2-7, with D possibly being TRBD2 (6 bases). Trimming took 3 bases from V and 5 from J, leaving 11 bases between them. Germline CDR1 and CDR2: DFQATT and SNEGSKA (reference sequence). CDR3 length: 12 amino acids. In DNA, the CDR3 is TGCAGTGCTAGTCGGGAGCTGAACGAGCAGTACTTC. Amino acids: CSASRELNEQYF.

The chain couples TRBV20-1 to TRBJ2-3, with D maybe TRBD2 (6 bases). The V gene's germline CDR1 is DFQATT and CDR2 SNEGSKA (reference sequence). The CDR3 runs to 14 residues. Trimming removed 4 bases from V and 1 base from J, with 12 bases in between. The CDR3 sequence is CSAISSVGTDTQYF. The CDR3 bases are TGCAGTGCTATCTCTAGCGTGGGCACAGATACGCAGTATTTT.

V usage is TRBV28 and J usage is TRBJ2-7; TRBD2 agrees at 10 bases. The CDR3 is 20 residues long. Germline loops: CDR1 MDHEN, CDR2 SYDVKM. V lost 5 bases and J lost 3; bases outside the gene matches: 22. CDR3 sequence reads: CASSAGFTGLATQSRYEQYF. The CDR3, as DNA: TGTGCCAGCAGTGCCGGGTTCACGGGACTAGCGACTCAGTCACGCTACGAGCAGTACTTC. The whole variable domain, remainder taken from reference TRBV28 and TRBJ2-7, is DVKVTQSSRYLVKRTGEKVFLECVQDMDHENMFWYRQDPGLGLRLIYFSYDVKMKEKGDIPEGYSVSREKKERFSLILESASTNQTSMYLCASSAGFTGLATQSRYEQYFGPGTRLTVT.